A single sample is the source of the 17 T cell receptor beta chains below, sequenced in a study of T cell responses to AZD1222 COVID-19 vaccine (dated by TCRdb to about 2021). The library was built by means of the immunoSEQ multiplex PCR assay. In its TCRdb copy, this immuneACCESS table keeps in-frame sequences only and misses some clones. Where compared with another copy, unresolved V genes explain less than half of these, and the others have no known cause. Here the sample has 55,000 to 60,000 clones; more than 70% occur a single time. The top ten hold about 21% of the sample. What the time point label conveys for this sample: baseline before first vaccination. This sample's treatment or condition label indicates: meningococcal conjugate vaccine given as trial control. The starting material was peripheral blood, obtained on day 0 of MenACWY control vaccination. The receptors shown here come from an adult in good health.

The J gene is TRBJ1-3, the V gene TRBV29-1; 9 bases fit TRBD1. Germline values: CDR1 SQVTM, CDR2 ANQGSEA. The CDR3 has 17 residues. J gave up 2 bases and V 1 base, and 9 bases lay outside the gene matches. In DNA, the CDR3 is TGCAGCGTTGAAGTTCTACCGGGACAGGGAACTGGAAACACCATATATTTT. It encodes CSVEVLPGQGTGNTIYF.

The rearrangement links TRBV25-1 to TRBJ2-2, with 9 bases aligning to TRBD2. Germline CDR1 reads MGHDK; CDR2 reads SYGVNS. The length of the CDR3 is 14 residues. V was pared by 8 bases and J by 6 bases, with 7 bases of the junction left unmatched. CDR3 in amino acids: CASGLQRGAGELFF. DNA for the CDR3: TGTGCCAGCGGCCTACAGCGGGGGGCCGGGGAGCTGTTTTTT.

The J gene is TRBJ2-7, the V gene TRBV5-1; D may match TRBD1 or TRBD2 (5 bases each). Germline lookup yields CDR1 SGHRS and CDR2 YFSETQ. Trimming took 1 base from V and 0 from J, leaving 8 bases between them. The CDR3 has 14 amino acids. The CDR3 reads CASSLKGSSYEQYF. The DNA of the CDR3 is TGCGCCAGCAGCTTGAAGGGGAGCTCCTACGAGCAGTACTTC.

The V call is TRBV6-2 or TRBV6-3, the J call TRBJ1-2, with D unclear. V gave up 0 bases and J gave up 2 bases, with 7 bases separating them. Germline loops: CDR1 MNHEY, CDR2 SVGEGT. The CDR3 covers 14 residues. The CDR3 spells CASSYSRQNYGYTF. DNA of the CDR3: TGTGCCAGCAGTTACTCGAGGCAGAACTATGGCTACACCTTC.

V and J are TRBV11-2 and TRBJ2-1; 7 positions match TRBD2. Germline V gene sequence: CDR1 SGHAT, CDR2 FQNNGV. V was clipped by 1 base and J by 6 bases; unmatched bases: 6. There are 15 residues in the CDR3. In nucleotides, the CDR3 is TGTGCCAGCAGCTTAGGAGTGGGGACTATCAATGAGCAGTTCTTC. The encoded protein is CASSLGVGTINEQFF.

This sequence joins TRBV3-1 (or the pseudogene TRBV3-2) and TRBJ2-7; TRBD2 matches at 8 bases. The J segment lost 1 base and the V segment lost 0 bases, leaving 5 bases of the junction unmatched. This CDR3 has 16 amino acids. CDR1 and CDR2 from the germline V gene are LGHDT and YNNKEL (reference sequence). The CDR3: CASSQDLLAGSYEQYF. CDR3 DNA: TGTGCCAGCAGCCAAGATCTTCTAGCGGGTTCCTACGAGCAGTACTTC.

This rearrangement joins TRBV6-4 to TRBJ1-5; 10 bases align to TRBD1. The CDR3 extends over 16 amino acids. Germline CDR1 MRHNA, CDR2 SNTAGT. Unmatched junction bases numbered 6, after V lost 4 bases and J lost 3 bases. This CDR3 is CASSAGTGANNQPQHF. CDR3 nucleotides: TGTGCCAGCAGTGCCGGGACAGGGGCGAACAATCAGCCCCAGCATTTT.

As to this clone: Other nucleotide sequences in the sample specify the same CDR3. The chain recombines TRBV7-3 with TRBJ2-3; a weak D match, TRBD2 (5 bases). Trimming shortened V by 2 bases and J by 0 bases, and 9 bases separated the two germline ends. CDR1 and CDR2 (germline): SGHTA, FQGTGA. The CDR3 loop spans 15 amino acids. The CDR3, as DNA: TGTGCCAGCAGCTTAGCGGGCTCTAGCACAGATACGCAGTATTTT. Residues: CASSLAGSSTDTQYF.

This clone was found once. CDR3 protein: CASSVRDRPSTDTQYF. The CDR3 coding sequence is TGCGCCAGCAGCGTTCGGGACAGACCTAGCACAGATACGCAGTATTTT. The chain employs TRBV5-1 and TRBJ2-3; the match to TRBD1 covers 7 bases. The J segment lost 0 bases and the V segment lost 4 bases, leaving 8 bases of the junction unmatched. CDR1 SGHRS and CDR2 YFSETQ come from the germline V gene. This CDR3 comprises 16 residues.

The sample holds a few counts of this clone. The CDR3 bases are TGCGCCAGCAGCCAAGATCAGTACTCCTACGAGCAGTACTTC. It codes for CASSQDQYSYEQYF. This rearrangement joins TRBV4-3 to TRBJ2-7; D remains unclear. The length of the CDR3 is 14 residues. Per the germline V gene, CDR1 is LGHNA and CDR2 is YSLEER. V was trimmed by 0 bases and J by 0 bases, leaving 6 bases between them.

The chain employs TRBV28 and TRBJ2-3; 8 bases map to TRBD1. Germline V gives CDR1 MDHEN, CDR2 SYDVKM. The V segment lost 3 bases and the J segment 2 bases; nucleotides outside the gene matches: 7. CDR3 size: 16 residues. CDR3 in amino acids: CASSFPGQAVTDTQYF. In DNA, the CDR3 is TGTGCCAGCAGTTTTCCGGGACAGGCGGTCACAGATACGCAGTATTTT.

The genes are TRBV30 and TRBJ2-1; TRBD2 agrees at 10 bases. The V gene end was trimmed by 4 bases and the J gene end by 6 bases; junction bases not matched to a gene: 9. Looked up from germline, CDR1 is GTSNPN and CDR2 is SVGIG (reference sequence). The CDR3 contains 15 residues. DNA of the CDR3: TGTGCCTGGACCTTTGGCCTAGCGGGAGTCAATGAGCAGTTCTTC. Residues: CAWTFGLAGVNEQFF.

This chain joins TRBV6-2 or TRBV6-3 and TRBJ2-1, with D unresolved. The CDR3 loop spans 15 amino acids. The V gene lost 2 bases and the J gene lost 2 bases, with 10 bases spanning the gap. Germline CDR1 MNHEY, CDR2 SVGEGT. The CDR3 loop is CASSYMWQTYNEQFF. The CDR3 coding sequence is TGTGCCAGCAGTTACATGTGGCAGACCTACAATGAGCAGTTCTTC.

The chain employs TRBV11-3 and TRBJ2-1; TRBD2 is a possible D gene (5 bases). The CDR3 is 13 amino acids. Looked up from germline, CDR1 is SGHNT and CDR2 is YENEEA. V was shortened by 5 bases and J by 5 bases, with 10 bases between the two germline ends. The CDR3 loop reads CASSASRHNEQFF. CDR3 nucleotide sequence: TGTGCCAGCAGCGCTAGCAGACACAATGAGCAGTTCTTC.

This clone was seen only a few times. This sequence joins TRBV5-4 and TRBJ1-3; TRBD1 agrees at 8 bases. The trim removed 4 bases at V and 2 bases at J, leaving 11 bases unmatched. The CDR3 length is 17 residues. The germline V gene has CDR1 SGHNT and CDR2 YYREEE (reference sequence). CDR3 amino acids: CASSLGGQGRTGNTIYF. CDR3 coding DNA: TGTGCCAGCAGCCTAGGAGGACAGGGTCGTACTGGAAACACCATATATTTT.

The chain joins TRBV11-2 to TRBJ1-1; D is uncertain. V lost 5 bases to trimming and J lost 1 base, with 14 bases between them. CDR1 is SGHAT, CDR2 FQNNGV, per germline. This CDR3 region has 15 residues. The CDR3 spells CASSKELLTNTEAFF. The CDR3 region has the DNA TGTGCCAGCAGCAAGGAACTCTTAACGAACACTGAAGCTTTCTTT.

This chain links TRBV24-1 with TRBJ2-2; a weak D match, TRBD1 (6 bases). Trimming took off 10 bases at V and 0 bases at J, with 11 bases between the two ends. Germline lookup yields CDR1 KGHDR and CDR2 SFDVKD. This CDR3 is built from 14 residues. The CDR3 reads CATGHPANTGELFF. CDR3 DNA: TGTGCCACGGGACACCCCGCGAACACCGGGGAGCTGTTTTTT.